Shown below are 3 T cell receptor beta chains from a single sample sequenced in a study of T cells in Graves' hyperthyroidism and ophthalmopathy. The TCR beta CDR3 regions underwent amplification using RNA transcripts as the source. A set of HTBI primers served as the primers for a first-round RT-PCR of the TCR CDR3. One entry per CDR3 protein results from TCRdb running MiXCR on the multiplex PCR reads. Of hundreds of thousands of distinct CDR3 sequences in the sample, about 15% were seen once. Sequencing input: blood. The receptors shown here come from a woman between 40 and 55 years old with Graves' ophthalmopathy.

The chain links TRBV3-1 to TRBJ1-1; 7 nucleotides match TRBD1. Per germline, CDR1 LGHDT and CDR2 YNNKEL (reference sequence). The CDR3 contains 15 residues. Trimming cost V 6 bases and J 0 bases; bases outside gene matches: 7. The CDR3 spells CASSRQGTLNTEAFF. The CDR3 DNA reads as TGTGCCAGCAGTCGACAGGGAACACTGAACACTGAAGCTTTCTTT.

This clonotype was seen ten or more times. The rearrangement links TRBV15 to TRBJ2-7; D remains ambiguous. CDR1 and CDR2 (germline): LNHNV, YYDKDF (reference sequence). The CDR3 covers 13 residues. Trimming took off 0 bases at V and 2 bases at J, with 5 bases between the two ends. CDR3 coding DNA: TGTGCCACCAGCAGAGACGTTACCTACGAGCAGTACTTC. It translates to CATSRDVTYEQYF.

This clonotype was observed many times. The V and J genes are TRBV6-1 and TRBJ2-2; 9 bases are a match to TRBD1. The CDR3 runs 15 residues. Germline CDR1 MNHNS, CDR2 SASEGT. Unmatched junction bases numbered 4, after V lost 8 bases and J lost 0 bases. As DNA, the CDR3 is TGTGCCAGCGCCCGGGACAGGGCGAACACCGGGGAGCTGTTTTTT. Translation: CASARDRANTGELFF.